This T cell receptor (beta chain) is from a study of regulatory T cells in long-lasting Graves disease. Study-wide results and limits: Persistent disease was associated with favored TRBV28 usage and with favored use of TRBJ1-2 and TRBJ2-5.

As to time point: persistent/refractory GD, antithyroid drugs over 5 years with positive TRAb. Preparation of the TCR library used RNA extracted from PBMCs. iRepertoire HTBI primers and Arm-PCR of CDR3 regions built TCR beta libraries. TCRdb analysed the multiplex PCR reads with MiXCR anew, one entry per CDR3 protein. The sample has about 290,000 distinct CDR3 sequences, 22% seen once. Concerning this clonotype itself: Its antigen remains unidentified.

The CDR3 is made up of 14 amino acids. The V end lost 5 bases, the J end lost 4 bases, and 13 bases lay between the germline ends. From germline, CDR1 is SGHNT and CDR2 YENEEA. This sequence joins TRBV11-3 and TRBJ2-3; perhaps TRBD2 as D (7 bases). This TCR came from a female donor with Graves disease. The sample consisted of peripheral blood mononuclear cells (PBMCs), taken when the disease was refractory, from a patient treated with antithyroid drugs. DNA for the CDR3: TGTGCCAGCAGCCCCCCGGGGGGCCCAGATACGCAGTATTTT. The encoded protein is CASSPPGGPDTQYF.